This entry concerns a single T cell receptor (beta chain). Its antigen is not identified. The primer mix had 60 Vbeta and 13 Jbeta primers. Repertoires were generated with immunoSEQ multiplex PCR, while TCRdb's copy carries only in-frame clones and drops some. The data contain around 190,000 clones, just under 80% of them singletons. Germline V lookup: CDR1 SGHTA, CDR2 FQGNSA. V gave up 1 base and J gave up 1 base, with 13 bases separating them. The CDR3 extends over 16 amino acids. These data belong to a study of cytomegalovirus exposure and HLA in healthy donors. General study findings and limits: The study flagged around 160 TCR beta chains as cytomegalovirus-associated. Some V segments, TRBV6-2 and TRBV6-3 among them, were indistinguishable and were therefore excluded.

V and J are TRBV7-2 and TRBJ1-1; D uncertain. The source material was PBMCs. The TCR comes from a female donor in good health and CMV-seronegative. CDR3 sequence reads: CASSLGVLSGNTEAFF. The CDR3 nucleotides are TGTGCCAGCAGCTTAGGGGTTCTTTCGGGGAACACTGAAGCTTTCTTT.